This TCR beta chain came from a study of identical twins. Study conclusions and caveats: With abundant cord blood beta clonotypes, insertions were fewer; memory repertoires showed no such pattern. The same donors were not followed; conclusions instead depended on cross-sectional statistical analysis.

This clonotype was observed a handful of times. Antigen: not known. A universal primer site was added by template switching, and unique molecular identifiers were carried by the cDNA. TCRdb redid the calling of the 5' RACE reads with MiXCR, one entry per CDR3 protein. The repertoire includes around 1.7 million distinct CDR3 sequences, under 35% of them detected once, and about 0.25% sits in the top ten. The specimen was cord blood. This TCR came from a newborn girl in good health.

The CDR3: CSANPGQAYEQYF. Here the CDR3 DNA reads TGCAGTGCTAATCCGGGACAGGCTTACGAGCAGTACTTC. The chain couples TRBV20-1 to TRBJ2-5, with 8 nucleotides matching TRBD1. The assigned J gene may be wrong: the sequence end matches TRBJ2-7 better. From germline, CDR1 is DFQATT and CDR2 SNEGSKA (reference sequence). The CDR3 covers 13 residues.